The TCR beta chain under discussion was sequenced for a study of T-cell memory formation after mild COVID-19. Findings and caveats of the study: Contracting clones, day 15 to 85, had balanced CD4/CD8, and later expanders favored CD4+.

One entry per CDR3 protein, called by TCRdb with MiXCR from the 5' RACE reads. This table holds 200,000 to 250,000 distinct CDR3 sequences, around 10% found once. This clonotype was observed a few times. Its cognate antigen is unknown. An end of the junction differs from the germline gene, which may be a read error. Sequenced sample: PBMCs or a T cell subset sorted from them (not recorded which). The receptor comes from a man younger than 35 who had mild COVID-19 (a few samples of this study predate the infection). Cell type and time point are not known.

DNA for the CDR3: TGTGCGAGCACGTCTAGCGCGAAAGAGACCCAGTACTTC. Amino acids: CASTSSAKETQYF. This chain uses TRBV12-3 or TRBV12-4 with TRBJ2-5, with D perhaps matching TRBD2 (6 bases). The CDR3 runs 13 residues.